This T cell receptor (beta chain) is from a study of blood T cell repertoires in COVID-19. Across the whole study: From T cells, B-cell-depleted T cells, or PBMCs came the material, which was cDNA or gDNA.

The CDR3 runs 13 residues. V lost 2 bases to trimming and J lost 7 bases, with 6 bases between them. The germline gives CDR1 SGHTA, CDR2 FQGNSA. Authors' analysis steps: Scientists estimated how many nucleated cells there were by amplifying reference gene primers. Sequenced by immunoSEQ multiplex PCR; TCRdb stores in-frame clones only, minus some. The V and J calls and clone size are taken from that table; D and trimming were inferred from the DNA. The sample gives some 450,000 clones, 70% to 90% of which show up once; roughly 12% is in the top ten. This rearrangement joins TRBV7-2 to TRBJ1-6; D gene uncertain. Sequencing input: peripheral blood. The clonotype was recovered from a woman between 50 and 59 years old with COVID-19, enrolled during active disease. CDR3 residues: CASSLHSNSPLHF. The CDR3 coding sequence is TGTGCCAGCAGCTTACACAGCAATTCACCCCTCCACTTT.